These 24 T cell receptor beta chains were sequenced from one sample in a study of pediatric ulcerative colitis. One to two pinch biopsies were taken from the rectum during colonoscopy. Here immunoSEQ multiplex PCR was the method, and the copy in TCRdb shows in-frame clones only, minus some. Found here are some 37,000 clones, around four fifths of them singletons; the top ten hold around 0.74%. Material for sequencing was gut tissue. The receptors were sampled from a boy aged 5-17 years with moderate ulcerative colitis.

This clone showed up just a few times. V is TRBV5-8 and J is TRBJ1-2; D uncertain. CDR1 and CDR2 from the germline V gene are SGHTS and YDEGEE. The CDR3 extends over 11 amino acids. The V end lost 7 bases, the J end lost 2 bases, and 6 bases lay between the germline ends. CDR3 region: CASGVNYGYTF. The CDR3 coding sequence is TGTGCCAGCGGAGTAAACTATGGCTACACCTTC.

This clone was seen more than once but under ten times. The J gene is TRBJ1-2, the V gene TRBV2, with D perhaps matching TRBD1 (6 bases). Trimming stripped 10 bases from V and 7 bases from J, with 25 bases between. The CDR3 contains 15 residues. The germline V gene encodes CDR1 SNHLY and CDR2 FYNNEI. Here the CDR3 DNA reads TGTGCCATCCGGGGGTCAGTAGGGGCACAGGGTGGCTACACCTTC. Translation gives CAIRGSVGAQGGYTF.

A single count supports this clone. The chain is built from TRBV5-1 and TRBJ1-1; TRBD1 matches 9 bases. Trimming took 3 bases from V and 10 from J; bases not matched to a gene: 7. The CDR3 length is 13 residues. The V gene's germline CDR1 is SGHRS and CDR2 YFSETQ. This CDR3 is CASSSNYRGLAFF. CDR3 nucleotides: TGCGCCAGCAGCTCAAACTACAGGGGGCTAGCTTTCTTT.

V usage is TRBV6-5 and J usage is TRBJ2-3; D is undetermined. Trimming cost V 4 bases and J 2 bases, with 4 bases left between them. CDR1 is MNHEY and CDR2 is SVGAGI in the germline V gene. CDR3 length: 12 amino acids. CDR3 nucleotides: TGTGCCAGCAGTTCAACCACAGATACGCAGTATTTT. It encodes CASSSTTDTQYF.

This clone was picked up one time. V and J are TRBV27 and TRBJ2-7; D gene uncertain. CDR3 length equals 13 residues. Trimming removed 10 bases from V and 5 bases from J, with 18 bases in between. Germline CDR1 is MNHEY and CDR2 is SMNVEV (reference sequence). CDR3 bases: TGTGCCACCAACCTAAGAGGCACCCACGAGCAGTACTTC. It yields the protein CATNLRGTHEQYF.

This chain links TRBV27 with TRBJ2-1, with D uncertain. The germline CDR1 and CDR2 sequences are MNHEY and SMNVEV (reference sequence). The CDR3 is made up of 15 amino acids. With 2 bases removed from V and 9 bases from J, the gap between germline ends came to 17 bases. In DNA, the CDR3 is TGTGCCAGCAGTTTAAGGCTAGTATTGGGTAGTGAGCAGTTCTTC. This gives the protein CASSLRLVLGSEQFF.

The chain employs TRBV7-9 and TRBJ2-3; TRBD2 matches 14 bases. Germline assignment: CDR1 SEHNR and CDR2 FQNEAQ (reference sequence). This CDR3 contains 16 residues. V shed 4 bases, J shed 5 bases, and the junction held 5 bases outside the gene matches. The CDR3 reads CASSSGLAGALDTQYF. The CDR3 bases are TGTGCCAGCAGCTCGGGACTAGCGGGAGCCCTAGATACGCAGTATTTT.

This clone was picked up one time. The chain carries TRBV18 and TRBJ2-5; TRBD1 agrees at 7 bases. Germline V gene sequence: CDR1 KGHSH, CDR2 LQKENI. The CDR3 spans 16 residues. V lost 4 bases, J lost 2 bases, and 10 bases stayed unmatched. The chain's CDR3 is CASSLFGQAAQETQYF. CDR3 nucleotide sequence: TGTGCCAGCTCACTTTTTGGACAGGCAGCACAAGAGACCCAGTACTTC.

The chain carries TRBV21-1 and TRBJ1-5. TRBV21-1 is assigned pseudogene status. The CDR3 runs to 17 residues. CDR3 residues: CASSKRYGQGRNQPQHF. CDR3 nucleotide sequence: TGTGCCAGCAGCAAAAGATACGGGCAGGGACGCAATCAGCCCCAGCATTTT.

The CDR3 loop is CASSLRTLTYEQYF. In DNA form, the CDR3 reads TGTGCCAGCAGCCTAAGGACCCTGACCTACGAGCAGTACTTC. The gene calls are TRBV7-2 and TRBJ2-7; D gene uncertain. There are 14 residues in the CDR3. The germline V gene encodes CDR1 SGHTA and CDR2 FQGNSA. V dropped 5 bases and J dropped 2 bases, with 13 bases sitting between them.

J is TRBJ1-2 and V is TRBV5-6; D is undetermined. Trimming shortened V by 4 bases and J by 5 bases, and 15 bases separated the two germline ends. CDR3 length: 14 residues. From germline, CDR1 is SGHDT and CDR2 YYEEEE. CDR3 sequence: CASSVDQVIYGYTF. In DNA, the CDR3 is TGTGCCAGCAGCGTCGACCAGGTCATTTATGGCTACACCTTC.

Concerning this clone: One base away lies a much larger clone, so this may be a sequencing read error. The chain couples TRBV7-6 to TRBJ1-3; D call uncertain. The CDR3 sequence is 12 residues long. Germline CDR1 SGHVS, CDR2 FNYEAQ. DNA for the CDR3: TGTGCCAGCAACTTACCTGGAAACACCATATATTTT. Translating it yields CASNLPGNTIYF.

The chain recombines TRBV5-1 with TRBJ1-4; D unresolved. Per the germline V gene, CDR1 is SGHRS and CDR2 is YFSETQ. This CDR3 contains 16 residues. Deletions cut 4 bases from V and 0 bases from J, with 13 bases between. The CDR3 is CASSSPPGATNEKLFF. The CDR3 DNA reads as TGCGCCAGCAGCAGCCCCCCGGGAGCAACTAATGAAAAACTGTTTTTT.

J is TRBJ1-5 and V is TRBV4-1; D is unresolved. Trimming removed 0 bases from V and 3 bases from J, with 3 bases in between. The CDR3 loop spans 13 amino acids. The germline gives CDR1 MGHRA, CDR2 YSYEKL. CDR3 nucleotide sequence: TGCGCCAGCAGCCAAGAGACCAATCAGCCCCAGCATTTT. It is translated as CASSQETNQPQHF.

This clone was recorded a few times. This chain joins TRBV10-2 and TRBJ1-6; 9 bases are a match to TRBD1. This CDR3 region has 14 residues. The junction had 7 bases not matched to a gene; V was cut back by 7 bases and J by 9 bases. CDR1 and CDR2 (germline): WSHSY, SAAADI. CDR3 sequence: CASINRDRVSPLHF. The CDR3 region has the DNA TGCGCCAGCATCAACCGGGACAGGGTTTCACCCCTCCACTTT.

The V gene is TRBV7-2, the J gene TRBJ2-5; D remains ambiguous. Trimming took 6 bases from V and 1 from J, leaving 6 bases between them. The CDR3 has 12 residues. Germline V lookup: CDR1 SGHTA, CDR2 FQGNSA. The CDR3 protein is CASSLFQETQYF. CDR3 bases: TGTGCCAGCAGTTTGTTCCAAGAGACCCAGTACTTC.

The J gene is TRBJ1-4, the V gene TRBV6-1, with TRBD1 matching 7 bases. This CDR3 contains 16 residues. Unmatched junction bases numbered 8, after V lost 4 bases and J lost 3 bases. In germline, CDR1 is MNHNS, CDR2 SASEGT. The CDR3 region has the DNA TGTGCCAGCAGTGTACGGTACAGGGGAGCTAATGAAAAACTGTTTTTT. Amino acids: CASSVRYRGANEKLFF.

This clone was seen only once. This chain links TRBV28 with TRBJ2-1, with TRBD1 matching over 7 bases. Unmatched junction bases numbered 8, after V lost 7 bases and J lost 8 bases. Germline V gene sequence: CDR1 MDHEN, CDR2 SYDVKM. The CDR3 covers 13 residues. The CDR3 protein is CASIPQGMDEQFF. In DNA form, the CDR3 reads TGTGCCAGCATCCCACAGGGGATGGATGAGCAGTTCTTC.

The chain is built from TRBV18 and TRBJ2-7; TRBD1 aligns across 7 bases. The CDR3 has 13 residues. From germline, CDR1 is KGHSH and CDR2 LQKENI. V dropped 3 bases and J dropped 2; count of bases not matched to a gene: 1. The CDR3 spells CASSPDRTYEQYF. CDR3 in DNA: TGTGCCAGCTCACCGGACAGGACCTACGAGCAGTACTTC.

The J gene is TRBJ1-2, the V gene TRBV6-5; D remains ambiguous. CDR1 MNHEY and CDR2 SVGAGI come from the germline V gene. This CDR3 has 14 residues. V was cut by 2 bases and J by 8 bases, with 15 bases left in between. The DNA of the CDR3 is TGTGCCAGCAGTTACCGCTCAGCATCACGGGGCTACACCTTC. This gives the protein CASSYRSASRGYTF.

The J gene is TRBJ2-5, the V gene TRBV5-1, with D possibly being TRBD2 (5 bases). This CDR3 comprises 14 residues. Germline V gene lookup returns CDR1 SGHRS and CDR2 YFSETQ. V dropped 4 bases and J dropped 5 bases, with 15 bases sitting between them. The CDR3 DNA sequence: TGCGCCAGCAGCCAAGAGGGCCTCGGGGAGACCCAGTACTTC. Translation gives CASSQEGLGETQYF.

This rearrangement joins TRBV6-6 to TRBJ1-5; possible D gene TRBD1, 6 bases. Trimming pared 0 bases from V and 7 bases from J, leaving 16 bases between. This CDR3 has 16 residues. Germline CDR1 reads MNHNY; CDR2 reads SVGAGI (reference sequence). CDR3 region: CASSYSSRGREQPQHF. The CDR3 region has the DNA TGTGCCAGCAGTTACTCTTCCCGGGGGCGCGAACAGCCCCAGCATTTT.

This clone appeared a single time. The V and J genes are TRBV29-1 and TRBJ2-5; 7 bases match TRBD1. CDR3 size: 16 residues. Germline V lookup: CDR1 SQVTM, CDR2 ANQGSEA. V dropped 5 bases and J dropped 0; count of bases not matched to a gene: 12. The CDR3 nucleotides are TGCAGCGTTCCCCCCCCGACAGGGATGTACCAAGAGACCCAGTACTTC. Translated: CSVPPPTGMYQETQYF.

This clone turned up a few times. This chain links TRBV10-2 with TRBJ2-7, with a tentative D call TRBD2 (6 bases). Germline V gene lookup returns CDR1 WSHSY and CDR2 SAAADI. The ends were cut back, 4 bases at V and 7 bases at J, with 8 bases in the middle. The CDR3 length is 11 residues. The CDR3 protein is CASSGLAEQYF. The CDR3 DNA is TGCGCCAGCAGTGGCCTAGCGGAGCAGTACTTC.